This T cell receptor beta chain stems from a study of breast tumors, draining lymph nodes, adjacent tissues. The table lists this clonotype with many counts. MiXCR, run by TCRdb on the multiplex PCR reads, gives a single entry per CDR3 protein. Among approximately 200,000 distinct CDR3 sequences listed, roughly 29% were seen once. Samples came from axillary lymph nodes draining the breast cancer. This CDR3 region has 18 residues. CDR1 SGHNT and CDR2 YENEEA come from the germline V gene. V shed 1 base and J 2 bases; nucleotides not matched to a gene: 11. The receptor was derived from a female donor with breast cancer. Some clones in this sample may be carry-over from other donors' samples. Sequences were obtained from axillary lymph node tissue. The gene calls are TRBV11-3 and TRBJ2-3; 8 bases map to TRBD2. The CDR3 coding sequence is TGTGCCAGCAGCTTAGGTGACCCGGGACTAGGGAACACAGATACGCAGTATTTT. Encoded protein: CASSLGDPGLGNTDTQYF.